These 18 T cell receptor beta chains came from one sample sequenced in a study of T cells in Graves' hyperthyroidism and ophthalmopathy. TCR beta CDR3 regions were amplified from RNA. HTBI primers were employed in a first-round RT-PCR of the TCR CDR3. TCRdb independently ran MiXCR on the multiplex PCR reads; one entry per CDR3 protein. Among 650,000 to 850,000 distinct CDR3 sequences listed, around a sixth were seen once. Sequencing input: blood. These receptors were collected from a woman in her fifties or sixties with Graves' hyperthyroidism that later progressed to Graves' ophthalmopathy.

This clonotype was recorded a few times. This chain uses TRBV7-9 with TRBJ2-3; 8 nucleotides agree with TRBD1. Germline lookup yields CDR1 SEHNR and CDR2 FQNEAQ (reference sequence). This CDR3 is built from 14 residues. V was pared by 0 bases and J by 12 bases, with 8 bases of the junction left unmatched. The CDR3 reads CASSLAPGTGDQYF. CDR3 bases: TGTGCCAGCAGCTTAGCGCCGGGGACAGGAGATCAGTATTTT. The whole variable domain, remainder taken from reference TRBV7-9 and TRBJ2-3, is DTGVSQNPRHKITKRGQNVTFRCDPISEHNRLYWYRQTLGQGPEFLTYFQNEAQLEKSRLLSDRFSAERPKGSFSTLEIQRTEQGDSAMYLCASSLAPGTGDQYFGPGTRLTVL.

V gene TRBV20-1 combines with J gene TRBJ1-4; D remains ambiguous. Germline V gene lookup returns CDR1 DFQATT and CDR2 SNEGSKA (reference sequence). Trimming stripped 5 bases from V and 8 bases from J, with 15 bases between. There are 13 residues in the CDR3. CDR3 amino acids: CSALGRSGEKLFF. Written as DNA, the CDR3 is TGCAGTGCTCTTGGGCGATCGGGAGAAAAACTGTTTTTT.

This clonotype was found many times. The J gene is TRBJ2-3, the V gene TRBV30; weak D call: TRBD2 (6 bases). Trimming removed 1 base from V and 0 bases from J, with 11 bases in between. Germline loops: CDR1 GTSNPN, CDR2 SVGIG (reference sequence). The CDR3 consists of 15 residues. CDR3 DNA sequence: TGTGCCTGGAGTGGTTTCCGGGGGAGCACAGATACGCAGTATTTT. Its protein is CAWSGFRGSTDTQYF. Drawing the rest from reference TRBV30 and TRBJ2-3, the complete variable domain is SQTIHQWPATLVQPVGSPLSLECTVEGTSNPNLYWYRQAAGRGLQLLFYSVGIGQISSEVPQNLSASRPQDRQFILSSKKLLLSDSGFYLCAWSGFRGSTDTQYFGPGTRLTVL.

This clonotype was counted only a few times. This chain links TRBV19 with TRBJ1-5; tentative D call: TRBD1 (6 bases). The ends were cut back, 2 bases at V and 6 bases at J, with 14 bases in the middle. CDR1 LNHDA and CDR2 SQIVND come from the germline V gene (reference sequence). CDR3 length: 15 amino acids. CDR3 in amino acids: CASSIPDSLAQPQHF. The CDR3 DNA reads as TGTGCCAGTAGTATACCGGACAGCCTGGCTCAGCCCCAGCATTTT.

This clonotype has only a few counts. The chain combines TRBV6-1 with TRBJ1-5; 9 bases fit TRBD1. CDR3 size: 19 residues. Germline V gives CDR1 MNHNS, CDR2 SASEGT. Trimming took 1 base from V and 2 from J; bases not matched to a gene: 12. CDR3 residues: CASSEGRGQGFFGNQPQHF. The CDR3 nucleotides read TGTGCCAGCAGTGAAGGTAGGGGACAGGGATTTTTTGGCAATCAGCCCCAGCATTTT.

This clonotype was seen more than once but under ten times. The chain uses TRBV6-1 and TRBJ1-1; 8 bases line up with TRBD1. V lost 6 bases, J lost 5 bases, and 17 bases stayed unmatched. This CDR3 is 17 amino acids long. In germline, CDR1 is MNHNS, CDR2 SASEGT. The CDR3 nucleotides are TGTGCCAGCAGCAGCGGGACAGGCGGCTTGTGGTTAACTGAAGCTTTCTTT. It yields the protein CASSSGTGGLWLTEAFF.

This clonotype was recorded many times. CDR3 DNA sequence: TGTGCCAGCAGCCCCCGCCTGGGGCAAGAGACCCAGTACTTC. Protein: CASSPRLGQETQYF. This chain connects TRBV7-9 to TRBJ2-5; D is unclear. V dropped 5 bases and J dropped 2 bases, with 12 bases sitting between them. Germline V CDR1 and CDR2: SEHNR, FQNEAQ (reference sequence). This CDR3 has 14 residues.

The V gene is TRBV18, the J gene TRBJ1-1; TRBD1 aligns across 9 bases. This CDR3 is built from 15 residues. Germline CDR1 and CDR2: KGHSH and LQKENI. Trimming took 3 bases from V and 7 from J; bases not matched to a gene: 9. DNA for the CDR3: TGTGCCAGCTCACCCACCTCGGGACAGGGCTTTGAAGCTTTCTTT. The encoded protein is CASSPTSGQGFEAFF.

This clonotype has a count of ten or more. This chain connects TRBV9 to TRBJ2-7; 7 nucleotides agree with TRBD2. Germline CDR1 reads SGDLS; CDR2 reads YYNGEE. The V gene end was trimmed by 0 bases and the J gene end by 7 bases; junction bases not matched to a gene: 4. CDR3 length equals 13 residues. CDR3 loop: CASSVDSREEQYF. For the CDR3, the DNA is TGTGCCAGCAGCGTAGACTCGCGGGAGGAGCAGTACTTC.

This clonotype was detected a few times. The rearrangement uses TRBV20-1 and TRBJ1-5; D is unresolved. This CDR3 contains 13 residues. Germline V gene sequence: CDR1 DFQATT, CDR2 SNEGSKA (reference sequence). Trimming took 3 bases from V and 3 from J, leaving 9 bases between them. The CDR3 region has the DNA TGCAGTGCTAGGGGTCAACTCAATCAGCCCCAGCATTTT. Translated, it gives CSARGQLNQPQHF.

The rearrangement joins TRBV9 to TRBJ1-2; the D is unclear. The CDR3 has 14 residues. The V end lost 4 bases, the J end lost 1 base, and 11 bases lay between the germline ends. The germline CDR1 and CDR2 sequences are SGDLS and YYNGEE. Here the CDR3 reads CASSPTANNYGYTF. The CDR3 coding sequence is TGTGCCAGCAGCCCGACGGCTAATAACTATGGCTACACCTTC.

The chain joins TRBV9 to TRBJ1-2; weak D call: TRBD1 (5 bases). Deletions cut 2 bases from V and 8 bases from J, with 19 bases between. This CDR3 has 15 residues. CDR1 and CDR2 (germline): SGDLS, YYNGEE. The CDR3 here is CASSVSPRRGYGYTF. The CDR3 region has the DNA TGTGCCAGCAGCGTTTCTCCTCGGCGGGGGTACGGCTACACCTTC.

The rearrangement joins TRBV6-5 to TRBJ2-7, with 8 bases fitting TRBD1. This CDR3 comprises 16 residues. Trimming at V came to 2 bases and at J to 3 bases, leaving 9 bases not matched to a gene. Per the germline V gene, CDR1 is MNHEY and CDR2 is SVGAGI. The CDR3 loop reads CASSYPLGTGIYEQYF. Here the CDR3 DNA reads TGTGCCAGCAGTTACCCTTTAGGGACAGGCATCTACGAGCAGTACTTC.

For this clonotype: A read error is likely, as this CDR3 ends without the conserved phenylalanine or tryptophan. The chain combines TRBV6-2 or TRBV6-3 with TRBJ1-1, with D possibly TRBD1 on 5 matching bases. Trimming cost V 6 bases and J 1 base, with 15 bases left between them. The length of the CDR3 is 15 residues. CDR1 and CDR2 from the germline V gene are MNHEY and SVGEGT. The CDR3 nucleotides are TGTGCCAGCAGCGGAACCGGGACGGCGAACACTGAAGCTTTCCTT. Protein: CASSGTGTANTEAFL.

This chain uses TRBV15 with TRBJ1-5; TRBD1 agrees at 7 bases. Looked up from germline, CDR1 is LNHNV and CDR2 is YYDKDF (reference sequence). V dropped 0 bases and J dropped 1; count of bases not matched to a gene: 9. This CDR3 spans 18 amino acids. CDR3 loop: CATSRERFGTASNQPQHF. CDR3 nucleotide sequence: TGTGCCACCAGCAGAGAAAGGTTTGGGACAGCCAGCAATCAGCCCCAGCATTTT.

Comment on this clonotype: Germline is not matched at one junction end, which may reflect a read error. The chain carries TRBV5-1 and TRBJ1-5; 7 bases fit TRBD1. The CDR3 covers 14 residues. Germline V lookup: CDR1 SGHRS, CDR2 YFSETQ. The CDR3 is CASSRDSGNQPQHF. The CDR3 DNA reads TGTGCCAGCAGCCGGGACAGCGGCAATCAGCCCCAGCATTTT.

This clonotype has ten or more counts. The chain is built from TRBV11-2 and TRBJ1-2; 9 nucleotides align to TRBD1. Germline V lookup: CDR1 SGHAT, CDR2 FQNNGV. This CDR3 has 16 residues. J lost 2 bases, V lost 3 bases, and 7 bases had no gene match. The CDR3 DNA sequence: TGTGCCAGCAGCTTGGCTCCGGGACAGGGAAACTATGGCTACACCTTC. Its protein is CASSLAPGQGNYGYTF.

Concerning this clonotype: This may arise from a read error, as a much more abundant clone is one base away. The conserved phenylalanine or tryptophan is not found at the CDR3 terminus, so this likely reflects a read error. The V gene is TRBV5-1, the J gene TRBJ2-2; possible D gene TRBD1, 6 bases. The CDR3 extends over 15 amino acids. Trimming pared 0 bases from V and 2 bases from J, leaving 8 bases between. In germline, CDR1 is SGHRS, CDR2 YFSETQ. CDR3 DNA: TGCGCCAGCAGCTTGGGGGACACCAACACCGGGGAGCTGTTTTCT. This gives the protein CASSLGDTNTGELFS.